One sample yielded the 9 T cell receptor beta chains listed below, sequenced in a study of response to subunit inactivated influenza vaccine. TCRdb redid the calling of the RT-PCR reads with MiXCR, one entry per CDR3 protein. The sample carries 650,000 to 800,000 distinct CDR3 sequences, around 18% recorded once. Sequencing used PBMCs from blood, obtained more than 4 days after vaccination. The receptors originated from a man between 45 and 60 years old who received an inactivated influenza vaccine.

V usage is TRBV4-2 and J usage is TRBJ1-4; 7 nucleotides agree with TRBD1. The germline CDR1 and CDR2 sequences are LGHNA and YNFKEQ. Trimming cost V 0 bases and J 6 bases; bases outside gene matches: 4. This CDR3 comprises 15 residues. CDR3 sequence: CASSQERGGDEKLFF. CDR3 bases: TGTGCCAGCAGCCAAGAACGAGGGGGCGATGAAAAACTGTTTTTT.

CDR3 nucleotide sequence: TGTGCCAGCAGCGGACGACAGGGTCTTGGCACCGGGGAGCTGTTTTTT. This translates into CASSGRQGLGTGELFF. The chain has TRBV11-3 and TRBJ2-2; TRBD1 matches at 7 bases. This CDR3 region has 16 residues. Per germline, CDR1 SGHNT and CDR2 YENEEA. V lost 5 bases to trimming and J lost 4 bases; unmatched junction nucleotides: 10.

This clonotype was observed a handful of times. The CDR3 loop is CATSSSGGVRGEQYF. CDR3 sequence (DNA): TGTGCCACCAGCAGCTCAGGGGGGGTCAGAGGCGAGCAGTACTTC. The chain is built from TRBV15 and TRBJ2-7; either TRBD1 or TRBD2 may fit D (7 bases each). The CDR3 has 15 residues. Germline V gene lookup returns CDR1 LNHNV and CDR2 YYDKDF (reference sequence). The V end lost 3 bases, the J end lost 6 bases, and 18 bases lay between the germline ends.

This clonotype was observed a few times. J is TRBJ2-5 and V is TRBV10-3; 8 positions match TRBD1. The CDR3 loop spans 15 amino acids. J gave up 5 bases and V 10 bases, and 15 bases lay outside the gene matches. The germline V gene encodes CDR1 ENHRY and CDR2 SYGVKD. The CDR3 DNA reads as TGTGCCACTCAGGACAGGGCAATAGCCAGGGAGACCCAGTACTTC. Its protein is CATQDRAIARETQYF.

This chain connects TRBV9 to TRBJ2-2, with D possibly matching TRBD2 (5 bases). V lost 10 bases and J 4 bases, leaving 17 bases between the germline ends. Germline V gene sequence: CDR1 SGDLS, CDR2 YYNGEE. The CDR3 totals 14 residues. For the CDR3, the DNA is TGTGCCTCTGCGGCGGGTTCGGGCACCGGGGAGCTGTTTTTT. Its translation: CASAAGSGTGELFF.

The CDR3 loop is CASSGGKGAYNEQFF. CDR3 DNA sequence: TGTGCCAGCAGCGGCGGGAAGGGAGCCTACAATGAGCAGTTCTTC. The chain links TRBV9 to TRBJ2-1, with D perhaps matching TRBD2 (6 bases). V dropped 3 bases and J dropped 2 bases, with 12 bases sitting between them. The germline V gene encodes CDR1 SGDLS and CDR2 YYNGEE. The CDR3 has 15 amino acids.

The J gene is TRBJ1-4, the V gene TRBV7-8; D might be TRBD1 (5 bases). Germline V gene data show CDR1 as SGHVS and CDR2 as FQNEAQ. Trimming removed 5 bases from V and 0 bases from J, with 13 bases in between. CDR3 length: 16 amino acids. The CDR3 sequence is CASSTRTPATNEKLFF. The CDR3 region has the DNA TGTGCCAGCAGCACCCGGACACCTGCAACTAATGAAAAACTGTTTTTT.

V is TRBV20-1 and J is TRBJ2-1; unclear D gene. V was pared by 2 bases and J by 7 bases, with 9 bases between. Per the germline V gene, CDR1 is DFQATT and CDR2 is SNEGSKA (reference sequence). This CDR3 comprises 12 residues. CDR3 coding DNA: TGCAGTGCTAGAATGGCCATGAATGAGCAGTTCTTC. Translation gives CSARMAMNEQFF.

This clonotype came up a few times. V is TRBV6-1 and J is TRBJ2-5; possibly TRBD1 for D (6 bases). In germline, CDR1 is MNHNS, CDR2 SASEGT. The V end lost 6 bases, the J end lost 5 bases, and 16 bases lay between the germline ends. This CDR3 has 14 residues. CDR3: CASRGTPRGETQYF. The CDR3 bases are TGTGCCAGCAGAGGGACACCGAGGGGGGAGACCCAGTACTTC.